The clone carrying this TCR beta chain was detected many times. Antigen specificity is unknown. The data derive from a study of early T cells in non-severe SARS-CoV-2 infection. For the study at large: Unsorted whole-blood RNA was sequenced in bulk, leaving chains unpaired. The study, taken as a whole, reports: Anti-spike CD8 specificities were favored by VDJdb matching, whose results missed private and CD4 specificities.

Individual cDNA molecules carried attached unique molecular identifiers. In TCRdb, the 5' RACE reads were re-called with MiXCR into one record per CDR3 protein. The table lists more than 20,000 distinct CDR3 sequences, 4% to 4.5% of them singletons. Trimming took 1 base from V and 4 from J, leaving 9 bases between them. The germline V gene encodes CDR1 LGHNA and CDR2 YNFKEQ. The CDR3 has 14 residues. The sequence was obtained from an adult who was a healthcare worker with PCR-confirmed SARS-CoV-2 infection or an uninfected control (not recorded which). The source material was whole blood. The V and J genes are TRBV4-2 and TRBJ2-3; D not resolved. Here the CDR3 reads CASSQGDQADTQYF. The DNA for the CDR3 is TGTGCCAGCAGCCAAGGGGATCAGGCAGATACGCAGTATTTT.